The next 16 T cell receptor beta chains were all read from a single sample in a study of molecular identifiers for immune sequencing clone quantification. One entry per CDR3 protein, called by TCRdb with MiXCR from the PCR reads. The sample lists about 100,000 distinct CDR3 sequences; about 32% were seen once. The specimen was naive CD8+ T cells from blood, with Jurkat cell RNA spiked in. The subset was: FACS-sorted CD8+CD4-CCR7+CD45RA+ naive T cells. The receptors derive from a human donor in good health. Some libraries in this study had Jurkat cell RNA spiked in.

This clonotype was found many times. CDR3 DNA: TGTGCCAGCAGCTTATTGGCAGGGCTTGACAATGAGCAGTTCTTC. It specifies CASSLLAGLDNEQFF. J is TRBJ2-1 and V is TRBV7-3; D might be TRBD1 (5 bases). Per the germline V gene, CDR1 is SGHTA and CDR2 is FQGTGA. Trimming shortened V by 2 bases and J by 5 bases, and 13 bases separated the two germline ends. This CDR3 spans 15 amino acids. The entire variable domain, with the rest obtained from reference TRBV7-3 and TRBJ2-1, is as follows: GAGVSQTPSNKVTEKGKYVELRCDPISGHTALYWYRQSLGQGPEFLIYFQGTGAADDSGLPNDRFFAVRPEGSVSTLKIQRTERGDSAVYLCASSLLAGLDNEQFFGPGTRLTVL.

This clonotype showed up many times. CDR3 loop: CASRGMNTEAFF. The CDR3 DNA follows: TGTGCCAGTCGTGGCATGAACACTGAAGCTTTCTTT. The chain joins TRBV19 to TRBJ1-1; no clear D gene. V lost 8 bases and J lost 0, with 7 bases in between. This CDR3 comprises 12 residues. The germline V gene has CDR1 LNHDA and CDR2 SQIVND (reference sequence).

The rearrangement uses TRBV7-2 and TRBJ2-7; possible D gene TRBD2, 6 bases. The CDR3 spans 17 residues. Trimming removed 0 bases at V and 0 bases at J, with 15 bases between. In germline, CDR1 is SGHTA, CDR2 FQGNSA. The CDR3 loop is CASSLAVLSGFSYEQYF. CDR3 DNA: TGTGCCAGCAGCTTAGCGGTCCTTAGCGGATTCTCCTACGAGCAGTACTTC. The full variable domain, rest sourced from reference TRBV7-2 and TRBJ2-7, is GAGVSQSPSNKVTEKGKDVELRCDPISGHTALYWYRQSLGQGLEFLIYFQGNSAPDKSGLPSDRFSAERTGGSVSTLTIQRTQQEDSAVYLCASSLAVLSGFSYEQYFGPGTRLTVT.

For this clonotype: Germline and junction disagree at one end, which may indicate a read error. The chain uses TRBV7-9 and TRBJ2-1; D not certain. The CDR3 length is 14 residues. Germline CDR1 and CDR2: SEHNR and FQNEAQ (reference sequence). The CDR3 DNA sequence: TGTGCCAGCAGCTCAGTAAATCCAGTGGGTGAGCGGTTCTTC. Translated: CASSSVNPVGERFF.

On this clonotype: Just one base apart from a much larger clone, this may be a read error. Likely a read error: the CDR3 ends without its conserved phenylalanine or tryptophan. V gene TRBV7-6 combines with J gene TRBJ2-5; unclear D gene. CDR3 length: 12 residues. Germline V lookup: CDR1 SGHVS, CDR2 FNYEAQ. V lost 0 bases and J 1 base, leaving 0 bases between the germline ends. The CDR3 loop reads CASSLAQETQYY. The CDR3 nucleotides are TGTGCCAGCAGCTTAGCCCAAGAGACCCAGTACTAC.

This clonotype was seen many times. The chain carries TRBV4-3 and TRBJ2-7; 8 bases map to TRBD1. V lost 4 bases and J lost 2; bases outside the gene matches: 7. The germline V gene has CDR1 LGHNA and CDR2 YSLEER. The CDR3 extends over 15 amino acids. This CDR3 reads CASSPHRQGPYEQYF. The DNA for the CDR3 is TGCGCCAGCAGCCCCCACCGACAGGGGCCCTACGAGCAGTACTTC.

Worth noting for this clonotype: Here the CDR3 omits its conserved ending phenylalanine or tryptophan, so a read error is the likely source. The limits of the CDR3 on the DNA are not certain, so only TCRdb's listed CDR3 is given. The CDR3 sequence is CATSRDRLGAQGAQL. The chain carries TRBV15 and TRBJ1-5; TRBD1, the D gene given by the table, was not confirmed from the DNA. Germline-derived CDR1 and CDR2 are LNHNV and YYDKDF (reference sequence). A total of 15 residues make up the CDR3, ends included.

This clonotype was observed a few times. This rearrangement joins TRBV7-8 to TRBJ2-7; D is ambiguous. V was trimmed by 5 bases and J by 2 bases, leaving 19 bases between them. Germline loops: CDR1 SGHVS, CDR2 FQNEAQ. The CDR3 spans 16 residues. The CDR3: CASSALRALVPYEQYF. The CDR3, as DNA: TGTGCCAGCAGCGCCCTAAGGGCGCTCGTACCCTACGAGCAGTACTTC.

This chain uses TRBV20-1 with TRBJ2-5; 9 bases are a match to TRBD2. The CDR3 has 15 residues. With 1 base clipped from V and 5 bases from J, the junction kept 8 bases outside the gene matches. From germline, CDR1 is DFQATT and CDR2 SNEGSKA (reference sequence). CDR3 residues: CSARVPGLAAETQYF. DNA for the CDR3: TGCAGTGCTAGAGTACCGGGACTAGCTGCTGAGACCCAGTACTTC.

A word on this clonotype: A junction boundary mismatches the germline segment, possibly from a read error. This chain links TRBV18 with TRBJ2-5; D possibly corresponds to TRBD2 (5 bases). The CDR3 sequence is 19 residues long. Looked up from germline, CDR1 is KGHSH and CDR2 is LQKENI. The DNA for the CDR3 is TGTGCCAGCTCACGCGAGCGGTATCCGACCTCCCCTTACCAAGAGACCCAGTACTTT. Translation gives CASSRERYPTSPYQETQYF.

Of note for this clonotype: Sequence at one end of the junction differs from germline and may be a read error. The chain uses TRBV12-3 or TRBV12-4 and TRBJ1-1; 9 bases fit TRBD1. CDR3 length: 16 residues. CDR3 nucleotides: TGTGCCAGCAGTCTCGGGACAGGGAATTTGGGCACTGAAGCTATCTTT. It codes for CASSLGTGNLGTEAIF.

This clonotype was detected only once. The CDR3 here is CSRPSVGEQYF. In DNA, the CDR3 is TGCAGTCGTCCATCGGTGGGCGAGCAGTACTTC. The gene calls are TRBV20-1 and TRBJ2-7; D call uncertain. V lost 8 bases to trimming and J lost 6 bases, with 14 bases between them. CDR3 size: 11 residues. Germline CDR1 DFQATT, CDR2 SNEGSKA (reference sequence).

The chain is built from TRBV5-4 and TRBJ1-3; D gene unclear. CDR1 and CDR2 (germline): SGHNT, YYREEE (reference sequence). The CDR3 runs to 14 residues. Deletions cut 0 bases from V and 3 bases from J, with 7 bases between. The CDR3 DNA reads as TGTGCCAGCAGCTTGGAAGCGATTGGAAACACCATATATTTT. Translating it yields CASSLEAIGNTIYF.

A note on this clonotype: Given a much more abundant clone one base away, this may be a read error. V usage is TRBV20-1 and J usage is TRBJ2-7; 7 bases align to TRBD2. The CDR3 is made up of 15 amino acids. CDR1 is DFQATT and CDR2 is SNEGSKA in the germline V gene (reference sequence). This CDR3 is CSARVWREQAYEHYF. For the CDR3, the DNA is TGCAGTGCTAGAGTCTGGCGGGAGCAGGCCTACGAGCATTACTTC.

This clonotype showed up many times. This chain uses TRBV7-8 with TRBJ2-4; a possible D gene is TRBD2 (5 bases). The length of the CDR3 is 16 residues. V was pared by 8 bases and J by 0 bases, with 17 bases between. Germline V gene sequence: CDR1 SGHVS, CDR2 FQNEAQ. The CDR3 is CASGPSGNLAKNIQYF. The DNA for the CDR3 is TGTGCCAGCGGACCCAGCGGCAATTTAGCCAAAAACATTCAGTACTTC. The whole variable domain, filled in from reference TRBV7-8 and TRBJ2-4, reads GAGVSQSPRYKVAKRGQDVALRCDPISGHVSLFWYQQALGQGPEFLTYFQNEAQLDKSGLPSDRFFAERPEGSVSTLKIQRTQQEDSAVYLCASGPSGNLAKNIQYFGAGTRLSVL.

Concerning this clonotype itself: A much larger clone sits a single nucleotide away, making a read error possible. This chain links TRBV7-6 with TRBJ1-3; D unclear. V dropped 2 bases and J dropped 2 bases, with 7 bases sitting between them. The germline CDR1 and CDR2 sequences are SGHVS and FNYEAQ. CDR3 length: 14 amino acids. CDR3 sequence reads: CASSLYPAGNTIYF. CDR3 nucleotide sequence: TGTGCCAGCAGCTTATACCCAGCTGGAAACACCATATATTTT.